Below, one TCR beta chain is given with its context. There is no known antigen for this receptor. Base qualities are not at hand, and no much larger clone is one base apart. This sample was included in a study of tumor and adjacent non-tumor tissue in lung cancer (dated by TCRdb to the late 2010s). About the investigation overall: By cancer type, the cohort comprised 12 adenocarcinoma patients, 2 squamous cell carcinoma patients and 1 small cell lung cancer patient. Ages among the roughly 15 patients ranged from roughly 30 to 85 years, there were 10 men and 5 women, and disease was at TNM stage I to III. Sequencing produced about 130 million productive TCRbeta reads in total, an average of approximately 4.5 million reads per sample. The study compared bulk TCRbeta repertoires from lung tumor tissue and matched distant non-tumor lung tissue of approximately 14 lung cancer patients. For each patient, one tumor sample and one normal lung sample were taken, giving about 29 paired specimens that underwent TCRbeta CDR3 sequencing. The paper as a whole reports these results and caveats: Peripheral blood was not sequenced, so blood TCRbeta repertoires were not examined in the lung cancer patients of the study. The top 100 clones made up a significantly larger cumulative share of the repertoire in normal lung than in tumor tissue. Significantly higher TCR diversity was found in younger patients, and higher tumor TCR diversity was associated with shorter overall and disease-free survival. Significantly higher TCR diversity (inverse Simpson) was observed in tumor tissue than in normal lung tissue (approximately 440 vs 150, P = 0.0075, Mann-Whitney U test). The methods do not name the sequencing platform or mention unique molecular identifiers. The cohort had only 15 patients, and the authors noted that larger samples and more detailed clinical data are needed.

Library generation was performed with multiplex PCR. For sequencing, an Illumina HiSeq 2500 was employed. Following protocols modified from ARM-PCR, the researchers constructed TCRbeta libraries through three rounds of nested PCR with primers (Table S4). PCR products of 200-500 bp were gel-excised and purified with the QIAquick gel extraction kit before sequencing. The authors processed their data as follows. Trimmomatic was used to clean the reads, FLASH merged the cleaned reads into complete CDR3 sequences, and MiTCR assigned the sequences to V(D)J germline segments. Clonal diversity was calculated as the inverse Simpson's index using VDJtools. A read counted as productive if the sequence was in-frame and lacked a premature stop codon. TCRdb's own reprocessing of the public reads used fastp at Q25 and MiXCR and kept productive beta chains. Every entry covers one CDR3 protein and lists the most common genes and DNA from its rows. It is TCRdb's table, rather than the study itself, that gives the V and J calls and clone size. The sample profile shows about 44,000 distinct CDR3 sequences; roughly 62% of them were found once. The ten largest clones represent under 20% of the sample.

RNA was isolated from bulk unsorted tissue, and RNA quality was assessed with a NanoDrop ND-1000 and an Agilent 2100. The normal lung samples consisted of distant non-tumor tissue collected more than 3 cm from the tumor edge. All donors had newly diagnosed lung cancer, had not received prior chemotherapy, and were admitted for thoracic surgery in China between August and November 2014. Patients who had received previous radiotherapy or chemotherapy, or who had another concurrent cancer, were excluded from the study. Surgical tissue pieces of roughly 1-2 cm3 were preserved in RNAlater solution and stored at -80 °C until use. The TCR comes from a woman aged 40 to 50 with non-small cell lung cancer. The sample comprised distant non-tumor lung tissue.

The DNA sequence follows: TGTGCCGCCGGAGTAGCGGGAGGGCCAGGCGAGTGGTTCTTC. Translated, this gives CAAGVAGGPGEWFF. The chain is encoded by TRBV10-3 joined to TRBJ2-1, and TRBD2 aligns with 11 junction nucleotides. CDR3 length: 14 amino acids, cysteine to phenylalanine. Only CDR3 DNA remains: 42 bases, in frame from the first base. CDR1 and CDR2 (ENHRY, SYGVKD) derive from the germline V gene. After removal of 11 bases from V and 15 bases from J, the junction retains 18 bases not matched to a gene.